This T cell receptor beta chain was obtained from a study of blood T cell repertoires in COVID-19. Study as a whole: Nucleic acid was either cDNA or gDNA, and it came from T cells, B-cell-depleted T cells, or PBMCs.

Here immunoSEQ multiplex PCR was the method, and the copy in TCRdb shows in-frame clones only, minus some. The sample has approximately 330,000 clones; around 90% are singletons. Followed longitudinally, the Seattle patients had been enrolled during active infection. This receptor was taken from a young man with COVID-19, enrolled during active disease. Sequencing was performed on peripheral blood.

The CDR3 DNA is TGTGCCTGGAGAGACCTGGGCGCGTACACCATATATTTT. It specifies CAWRDLGAYTIYF. The rearrangement joins TRBV30 to TRBJ1-3; D remains ambiguous. The germline gives CDR1 GTSNPN, CDR2 SVGIG (reference sequence). V dropped 3 bases and J dropped 8 bases, with 14 bases sitting between them. This CDR3 spans 13 amino acids.